What follows is one T cell receptor beta chain and its context. Germline V gene sequence: CDR1 MDHEN, CDR2 SYDVKM. With 3 bases removed from V and 1 base from J, the gap between germline ends came to 18 bases. The CDR3 has 17 amino acids. As originally analysed: Amplified reference gene primers provided the basis for estimating nucleated cell counts. Repertoires were generated with immunoSEQ multiplex PCR, while TCRdb's copy carries only in-frame clones and drops some. Clonal size and the V and J genes are those of that table, whereas D and trimming came from the DNA. Among 150,000 to 190,000 clones listed, 80% were seen once. This entry belongs to a study of blood T cell repertoires in COVID-19. Study at large: The United States, Italy and Spain were the sources of the acute and convalescent COVID-19 samples. T cells, B-cell-depleted T cells, or PBMCs provided the cDNA or gDNA that served as material.

The chain recombines TRBV28 with TRBJ1-2; perhaps TRBD1 as D (6 bases). The TCR sequence derives from a man in his sixties with acute or convalescent COVID-19. The sample comprised peripheral blood. CDR3 sequence: CASSLPGDRRINYGYTF. Written as DNA, the CDR3 is TGTGCCAGCAGTTTGCCAGGGGACCGCCGAATTAACTATGGCTACACCTTC.